The sequence of this T cell receptor (beta chain) was determined in a study of Graves' ophthalmopathy and Graves' hyperthyroidism. TCR beta CDR3 amplification used RNA transcripts. HTBI primers were used in a first-round RT-PCR, which preceded a second-round multiplex PCR. TCRdb itself ran the multiplex PCR reads through MiXCR, one entry per CDR3 protein. Altogether some 750,000 distinct CDR3 sequences are present, around 40% being singletons, with the ten largest covering less than 55%. The CDR3 runs to 14 residues. From germline, CDR1 is SEHNR and CDR2 FQNEAQ (reference sequence). V was pared by 6 bases and J by 7 bases, with 16 bases between.

This clonotype was sampled from an adult man with Graves' ophthalmopathy. This rearrangement joins TRBV7-9 to TRBJ1-5, with D perhaps TRBD1 (6 bases). Sequences were obtained from peripheral blood. The CDR3 DNA is TGTGCCAGCAGTTTTGGACAGAGGGTCCAGCCCCAGCATTTT. Its protein is CASSFGQRVQPQHF.